This T cell receptor beta chain was documented in a study of cytomegalovirus exposure and HLA in healthy donors. Points from the study as a whole: In an earlier analysis, in some 600 donors, most V segments appeared productive either ~90% or ~30% of the time. CMV serostatus was the only recorded immune exposure for donors.

Worth noting for this clone: Its target is unknown.

CDR3 length: 15 amino acids. Between the trimmed V and J ends, which lost 5 bases and 2 bases, there was a span of 14 bases. Germline-derived CDR1 and CDR2 are SGHTA and FQGNSA. The PCR employed 60 Vbeta primers together with 13 Jbeta primers. Libraries were prepared by immunoSEQ multiplex PCR; TCRdb keeps only in-frame clonotypes and omits some of them. The sample lists some 120,000 clones; about 72% were seen once. This chain uses TRBV7-2 with TRBJ2-3; a possible D gene is TRBD2 (6 bases). The source of this sequence is a man aged 25-45 years in good health and CMV-seropositive. Sample: PBMCs. CDR3 sequence reads: CASSLNSGYTDTQYF. CDR3 in DNA: TGTGCCAGCAGCCTAAATAGCGGCTACACAGATACGCAGTATTTT.